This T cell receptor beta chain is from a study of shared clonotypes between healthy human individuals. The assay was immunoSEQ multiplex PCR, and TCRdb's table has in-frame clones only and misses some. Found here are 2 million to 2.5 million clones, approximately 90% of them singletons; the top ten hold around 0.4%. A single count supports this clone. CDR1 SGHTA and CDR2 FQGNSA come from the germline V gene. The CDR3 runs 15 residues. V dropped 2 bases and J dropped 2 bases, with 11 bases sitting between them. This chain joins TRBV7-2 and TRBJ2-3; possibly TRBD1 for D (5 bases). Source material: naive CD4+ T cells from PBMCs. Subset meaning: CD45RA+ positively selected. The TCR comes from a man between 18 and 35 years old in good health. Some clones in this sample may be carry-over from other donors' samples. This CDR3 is CASSLLGRATDTQYF. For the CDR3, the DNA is TGTGCCAGCAGCTTACTCGGCAGGGCCACAGATACGCAGTATTTT.